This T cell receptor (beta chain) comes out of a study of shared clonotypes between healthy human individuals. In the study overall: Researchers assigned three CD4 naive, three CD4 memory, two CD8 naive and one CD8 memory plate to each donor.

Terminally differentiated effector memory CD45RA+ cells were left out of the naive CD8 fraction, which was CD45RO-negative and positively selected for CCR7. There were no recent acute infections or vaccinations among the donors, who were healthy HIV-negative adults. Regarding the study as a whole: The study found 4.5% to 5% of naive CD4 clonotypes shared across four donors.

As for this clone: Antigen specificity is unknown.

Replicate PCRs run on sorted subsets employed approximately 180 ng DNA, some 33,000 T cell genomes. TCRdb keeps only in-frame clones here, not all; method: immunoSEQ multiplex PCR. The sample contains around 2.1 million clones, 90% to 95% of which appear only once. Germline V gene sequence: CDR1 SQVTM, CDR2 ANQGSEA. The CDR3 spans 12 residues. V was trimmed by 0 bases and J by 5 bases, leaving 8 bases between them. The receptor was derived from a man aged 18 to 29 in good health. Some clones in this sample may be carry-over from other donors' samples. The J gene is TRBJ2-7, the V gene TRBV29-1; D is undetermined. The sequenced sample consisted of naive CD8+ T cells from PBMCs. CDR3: CSVEDLANEQYF. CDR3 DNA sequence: TGCAGCGTTGAAGATTTGGCGAACGAGCAGTACTTC.